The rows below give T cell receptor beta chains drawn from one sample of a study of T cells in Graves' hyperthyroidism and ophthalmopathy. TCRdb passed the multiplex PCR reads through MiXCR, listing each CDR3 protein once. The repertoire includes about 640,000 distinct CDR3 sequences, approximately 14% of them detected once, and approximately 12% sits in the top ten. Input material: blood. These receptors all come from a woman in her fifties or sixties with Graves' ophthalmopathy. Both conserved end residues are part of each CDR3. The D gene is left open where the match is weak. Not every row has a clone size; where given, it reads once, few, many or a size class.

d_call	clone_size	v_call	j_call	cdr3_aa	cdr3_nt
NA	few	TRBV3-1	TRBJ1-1	CASSLSARGGTEAFF	TGTGCCAGCAGCCTCTCAGCCAGGGGAGGCACTGAAGCTTTCTTT
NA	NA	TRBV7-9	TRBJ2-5	CASSFSPRETQYF	TGTGCCAGCAGCTTCTCACCTCGGGAGACCCAGTACTTC
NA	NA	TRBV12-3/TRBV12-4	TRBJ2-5	CASNTGPYETQYF	TGTGCCAGCAACACAGGTCCGTACGAGACCCAGTACTTC
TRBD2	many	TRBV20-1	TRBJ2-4	CSAKHSGSGAKNIQYF	TGCAGTGCCAAACATAGCGGGAGTGGGGCCAAAAACATTCAGTACTTC
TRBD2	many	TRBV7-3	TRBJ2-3	CASSLMGGRVTDTQYF	TGTGCCAGCAGCTTAATGGGCGGGAGAGTCACAGATACGCAGTATTTT
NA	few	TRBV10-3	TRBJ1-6	CAIKEGEGNSPLHF	TGTGCCATCAAAGAGGGGGAAGGTAATTCACCCCTCCACTTT
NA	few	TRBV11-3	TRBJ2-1	CASSFSTGTFNEQFF	TGTGCCAGCAGCTTCAGTACAGGGACCTTTAATGAGCAGTTCTTC
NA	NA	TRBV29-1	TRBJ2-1	CSTNYHNEQFF	TGCAGCACAAACTATCACAATGAGCAGTTCTTC
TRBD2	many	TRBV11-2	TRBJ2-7	CASSLLAGVSEQYF	TGTGCCAGCAGCTTACTAGCGGGAGTATCAGAGCAGTACTTC
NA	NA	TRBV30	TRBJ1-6	CAWDHVGGSSYNSPLHF	TGTGCCTGGGACCATGTCGGGGGAAGCTCCTATAATTCACCCCTCCACTTT
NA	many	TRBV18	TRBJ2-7	CASSPRQGQVYEQYF	TGTGCCAGCTCACCGAGGCAGGGGCAAGTCTACGAGCAGTACTTC
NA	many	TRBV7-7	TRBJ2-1	CASSVGTAPPNEQFF	TGTGCTAGCAGCGTAGGGACGGCGCCGCCCAATGAGCAGTTCTTC
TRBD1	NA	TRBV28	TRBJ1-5	CASSTRDRGWGQPQHF	TGTGCCAGCAGTACCCGGGACAGGGGATGGGGTCAGCCCCAGCATTTT
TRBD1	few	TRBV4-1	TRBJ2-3	CASSLEGTGGDTQYF	TGCGCCAGCAGCCTGGAGGGGACAGGCGGGGATACGCAGTATTTT
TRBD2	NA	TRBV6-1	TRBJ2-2	CATTGLAGGPLGGELFF	TGTGCCACCACGGGACTAGCGGGAGGCCCCCTGGGCGGGGAGCTGTTTTTT
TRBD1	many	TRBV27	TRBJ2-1	CASGTGTGNKQFF	TGTGCCAGCGGGACCGGGACAGGAAATAAGCAGTTCTTC
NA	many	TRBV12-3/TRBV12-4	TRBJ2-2	CASSPRGDTGELFF	TGTGCCAGCAGTCCGCGGGGAGACACCGGGGAGCTGTTTTTT
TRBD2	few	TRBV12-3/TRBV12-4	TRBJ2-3	CASSPHPGTSETDTQYF	TGTGCCAGCAGTCCACACCCCGGGACTAGCGAGACAGATACGCAGTATTTT
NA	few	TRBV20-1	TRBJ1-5	CSARDRYGRPPQHF	TGCAGTGCTAGAGATCGGTACGGCAGACCACCGCAGCATTTT
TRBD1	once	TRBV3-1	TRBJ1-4	CASSQEGQSNEKLFF	TGTGCCAGCAGCCAAGAGGGACAGTCTAATGAAAAACTGTTTTTT
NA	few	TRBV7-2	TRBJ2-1	CASSLTIEQFF	TGTGCCAGCAGCTTGACTATTGAGCAGTTCTTC
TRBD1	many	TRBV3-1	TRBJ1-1	CASSLSQGATEAFF	TGTGCCAGCAGCCTCTCACAGGGGGCGACTGAAGCTTTCTTT
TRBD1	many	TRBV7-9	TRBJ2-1	CASSRGQGAWDEQFF	TGTGCCAGCAGCCGAGGACAGGGGGCCTGGGATGAGCAGTTCTTC
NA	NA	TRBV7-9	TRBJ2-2	CASTPGVTPNTGELFF	TGTGCCAGCACCCCAGGGGTTACTCCGAACACCGGGGAGCTGTTTTTT
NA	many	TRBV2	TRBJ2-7	CATSDGTTYEQYF	TGTGCCACCAGTGACGGTACCACCTACGAGCAGTACTTC
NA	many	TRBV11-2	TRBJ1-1	CASSLEGTMNTEAFF	TGTGCCAGCAGCTTAGAGGGGACCATGAACACTGAAGCTTTCTTT
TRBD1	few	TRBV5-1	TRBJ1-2	CASSLRQGVNGYTF	TGCGCCAGCAGCTTACGTCAGGGGGTTAATGGCTACACCTTC
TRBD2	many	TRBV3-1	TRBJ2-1	CASSQEASGRVYNEQFF	TGTGCCAGCAGCCAAGAGGCTAGCGGGAGGGTCTACAATGAGCAGTTCTTC
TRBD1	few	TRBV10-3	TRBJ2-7	CAIKTGTESSYEQYF	TGTGCCATCAAGACCGGGACAGAGAGCTCCTACGAGCAGTACTTC
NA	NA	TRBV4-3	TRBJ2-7	CASSQDTGDYEQYF	TGCGCCAGCAGCCAAGATACCGGGGACTACGAGCAGTACTTC
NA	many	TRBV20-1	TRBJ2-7	CSARTTETPSYEQYF	TGCAGTGCTAGAACCACCGAAACCCCTTCCTACGAGCAGTACTTC
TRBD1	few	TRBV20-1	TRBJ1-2	CSALTQGDFGYTF	TGCAGTGCGCTAACCCAGGGGGATTTTGGCTACACCTTC
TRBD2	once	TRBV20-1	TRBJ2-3	CSAPLAGPTDTQYF	TGCAGTGCTCCGCTAGCGGGACCTACAGATACGCAGTATTTT
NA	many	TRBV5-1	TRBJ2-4	CASSLGQGLAKNIQYF	TGCGCCAGCAGCTTGGGTCAGGGTCTAGCCAAAAACATTCAGTACTTC
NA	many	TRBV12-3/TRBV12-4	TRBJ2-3	CASSLGQGRDTQYF	TGTGCCAGCAGTTTAGGTCAGGGGAGGGATACGCAGTATTTT
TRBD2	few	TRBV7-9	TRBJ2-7	CASSILAGGSFEQYF	TGTGCCAGCAGCATCCTAGCGGGAGGGTCCTTCGAGCAGTACTTC
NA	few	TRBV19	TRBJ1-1	CASSGETGNTEAFF	TGTGCCAGTAGCGGCGAGACAGGGAACACTGAAGCTTTCTTT
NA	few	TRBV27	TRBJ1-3	CASSLRKPHSGNTIYF	TGTGCCAGCAGTCTAAGGAAACCCCACTCTGGAAACACCATATATTTT
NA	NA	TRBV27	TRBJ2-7	CASSSPTGGKAYEQYF	TGTGCCAGCAGTTCACCCACTGGCGGCAAGGCCTACGAGCAGTACTTC
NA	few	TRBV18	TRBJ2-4	CASSPPPPHKNIQYF	TGTGCCAGCTCACCACCCCCCCCGCATAAAAACATTCAGTACTTC
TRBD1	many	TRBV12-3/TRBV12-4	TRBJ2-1	CASSFQGDLEQFF	TGTGCCAGCAGTTTTCAGGGGGACCTTGAGCAGTTCTTC
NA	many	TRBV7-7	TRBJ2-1	CASSLATVSEQFF	TGTGCTAGCAGCTTAGCGACTGTCAGTGAGCAGTTCTTC
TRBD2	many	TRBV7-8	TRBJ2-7	CASSRTPSGSRHEQYF	TGTGCCAGCAGCAGAACCCCTAGCGGGAGTCGTCACGAGCAGTACTTC
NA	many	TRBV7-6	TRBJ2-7	CASSPTPSEQYF	TGTGCCAGCAGCCCGACACCCAGCGAGCAGTACTTC
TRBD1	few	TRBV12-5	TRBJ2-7	CASGPLFPGQGYEQYF	TGTGCTAGTGGTCCTCTGTTCCCGGGACAGGGGTACGAGCAGTACTTC